One sample yielded the 5 T cell receptor beta chains listed below, sequenced in a study of cytomegalovirus exposure and HLA in healthy donors. The PCR had 60 Vbeta and 13 Jbeta primers. Profiling relied on immunoSEQ multiplex PCR, and the TCRdb table lists in-frame clones only, not all of them. The sample carries roughly 180,000 clones, around 80% recorded once. The sequencing input was PBMCs. These receptors all stem from a woman aged 55-69 years in good health and CMV-seropositive.

The chain carries TRBV6-6 and TRBJ1-1, with D unresolved. CDR1 is MNHNY and CDR2 is SVGAGI in the germline V gene (reference sequence). CDR3 size: 13 residues. Trimming shortened V by 3 bases and J by 0 bases, and 5 bases separated the two germline ends. The CDR3 loop is CASSYDMNTEAFF. As DNA, the CDR3 is TGTGCCAGCAGTTATGACATGAACACTGAAGCTTTCTTT.

V usage is TRBV19 and J usage is TRBJ1-2; 7 bases match TRBD1. Trimming at V came to 5 bases and at J to 4 bases, leaving 7 bases not matched to a gene. This CDR3 has 14 residues. CDR1 and CDR2 from the germline V gene are LNHDA and SQIVND (reference sequence). The CDR3 nucleotides read TGTGCCAGTAGTTCGGACAGGAGGGGCTATGGCTACACCTTC. This sequence encodes CASSSDRRGYGYTF.

The sample holds one count of this clone. As DNA, the CDR3 is TGCGCCAGCAGCTTGGTGGACAAGACCATGAACACTGAAGCTTTCTTT. Its protein is CASSLVDKTMNTEAFF. This rearrangement joins TRBV5-1 to TRBJ1-1; perhaps TRBD1 as D (5 bases). Germline V gene sequence: CDR1 SGHRS, CDR2 YFSETQ. V was clipped by 0 bases and J by 0 bases, with 12 bases between them. This CDR3 spans 16 amino acids.

This chain links TRBV6-1 with TRBJ1-1; 7 bases fit TRBD1. This CDR3 spans 14 amino acids. V lost 7 bases and J lost 3; bases outside the gene matches: 8. The germline V gene has CDR1 MNHNS and CDR2 SASEGT. CDR3 sequence: CASTGGLMDTEAFF. CDR3 nucleotides: TGTGCCAGCACAGGGGGGTTGATGGACACTGAAGCTTTCTTT.

J is TRBJ1-2 and V is TRBV5-1; possibly TRBD1 for D (6 bases). CDR1 is SGHRS and CDR2 is YFSETQ in the germline V gene. The CDR3 covers 14 residues. V dropped 4 bases and J dropped 2 bases, with 12 bases sitting between them. In DNA, the CDR3 is TGCGCCAGCAGCCCGGACAGACCGAACTATGGCTACACCTTC. This gives the protein CASSPDRPNYGYTF.